This TCR beta chain was observed in a study of early T cells in non-severe SARS-CoV-2 infection. A few counts support this clonotype. This CDR3 comprises 11 residues. V lost 6 bases and J 7 bases, leaving 10 bases between the germline ends. Germline CDR1 and CDR2: SQVTM and ANQGSEA. TCRdb called the 5' RACE reads again in MiXCR, with one record for every CDR3 protein. The data contain fewer than 75,000 distinct CDR3 sequences, around 20% of them singletons. The source was whole blood, collected at baseline. This sequence was found in an adult who was a healthcare worker with PCR-confirmed SARS-CoV-2 infection or an uninfected control (not recorded which). This chain uses TRBV29-1 with TRBJ2-1; D is perhaps TRBD1 (5 bases). The CDR3 DNA follows: TGCAGCGTGGGAAGGGGTAATGAGCAGTTCTTC. It is translated as CSVGRGNEQFF.